This entry describes one T cell receptor beta chain. The data stem from a study of technical replicates of blood from a handful of donors. Assay used: immunoSEQ multiplex PCR; TCRdb lists only in-frame clones, some missing. Among about 73,000 clones, 90% to 95% were seen once, and the ten largest hold approximately 0.27%. Between the trimmed V and J ends, which lost 2 bases and 6 bases, there was a span of 13 bases. Germline-derived CDR1 and CDR2 are SGDLS and YYNGEE. The CDR3 loop spans 14 amino acids. The sequencing input was T cells isolated from PBMCs. This receptor was taken from a human donor in good health. This chain joins TRBV9 and TRBJ2-3; D is perhaps TRBD1 (5 bases). This CDR3 is CASSVDRSSDTQYF. CDR3 DNA: TGTGCCAGCAGCGTCGACAGATCTAGTGATACGCAGTATTTT.